A selection of T cell receptor beta chains follows, all from one sample in a study of T-cell reconstitution after alpha-beta-depleted transplantation in children. TCRdb redid the calling of the PCR reads with MiXCR, one entry per CDR3 protein. Of approximately 150,000 distinct CDR3 sequences listed, around 9% are singletons. This sample comprised PBMCs, mostly from graft donor cells, obtained 180 days after TCRalphabeta/CD19-depleted stem cell transplant. These receptors all come from a female patient aged 2 to 10 who had a stem cell transplant for congenital amegakaryocytic thrombocytopenia, so the T cells may come from the graft donor. Each CDR3 is given with its conserved first and last residue. The D gene is left open where the match is weak. Size tells how often a clone was seen (once, few, many) or the class of an expanded clone, and some rows leave it out.

d_gene	abundance	j_gene	v_gene	CDR3nt	CDR3aa
NA	NA	TRBJ1-4	TRBV5-1	TGCGCCAACCGGGGGAAGGGCCCTAATGAAAAACTGTTTTTT	CANRGKGPNEKLFF
TRBD1	many	TRBJ1-6	TRBV20-1	TGCAGTGCCACTACAGGGGGCGTCGATAATTCACCCCTCCACTTT	CSATTGGVDNSPLHF
NA	many	TRBJ1-4	TRBV29-1	TGCAGCGTTGTGTTTCCCAATGGGGAAAAACTGTTTTTT	CSVVFPNGEKLFF
NA	few	TRBJ2-6	TRBV3-1	TGTGCCAGCAGCCATGGGTTTGGGGCCAACGTCCTGACTTTC	CASSHGFGANVLTF
NA	NA	TRBJ1-1	TRBV30	TGTGCCTGGAGTGCCGGGATCTCCAACACTGAATCTTTCTTT	CAWSAGISNTESFF
NA	NA	TRBJ2-7	TRBV20-1	TGCAGTGCGTGGGACTTCTCCTACGAGCAGTACTTC	CSAWDFSYEQYF
TRBD1	NA	TRBJ2-5	TRBV29-1	TGCAGCGTACGGGACAGGGCTGAGACCCAGTACTTC	CSVRDRAETQYF
NA	many	TRBJ1-2	TRBV29-1	TGCAGCGTTGAAGATCTCTATGGCTACACCTTC	CSVEDLYGYTF
NA	NA	TRBJ2-1	TRBV20-1	TGCAGTGCTAGCAGGGTCAATGAGCAGTTCTTC	CSASRVNEQFF
TRBD2	few	TRBJ2-1	TRBV5-1	TGCGCCAGCAGTCCCGGGACTAGCGGGATCGATGAGCAGTTCTTC	CASSPGTSGIDEQFF
TRBD1	NA	TRBJ2-7	TRBV4-2	TGTGCCAGCAGCCAACCCCAGGGGGCTGGGTACGAGCAGTACTTC	CASSQPQGAGYEQYF
TRBD2	NA	TRBJ2-1	TRBV13	TGTGCCAGCAGCAGCCGAAGAGAGAGCGGGGGAAGCTCCTACAATGAGCAGTTCTTC	CASSSRRESGGSSYNEQFF
TRBD2	NA	TRBJ2-7	TRBV15	TGTGCCACCAGCAGAGATAGCGGGAGCGGCGAGCAGTACTTC	CATSRDSGSGEQYF
TRBD1	NA	TRBJ1-5	TRBV28	TGTGCCAGCAGTAACCGACAGGGGAGAAGCAATCAGCCCCAGCATTTT	CASSNRQGRSNQPQHF
NA	many	TRBJ2-2	TRBV10-3	TGTGCCATCAGTGAGGACGTAGCCGGGGAGCTGTTTTTT	CAISEDVAGELFF
TRBD1	NA	TRBJ2-7	TRBV7-6	TGTGCCAGCAGCTTACTCCAGGGGGCTATCTACGAGCAGTACTTC	CASSLLQGAIYEQYF
NA	many	TRBJ1-5	TRBV20-1	TGCAGTGCTAGAAAAAGTATCTTTAATCAGCCCCAGCATTTT	CSARKSIFNQPQHF
TRBD1	few	TRBJ1-2	TRBV20-1	TGCAGTGCTAGAGGTCCGGGACAGGGGAACTATGGCTACACCTTC	CSARGPGQGNYGYTF
TRBD2	many	TRBJ2-7	TRBV28	TGTGCCAGCAGTTCCTCTGGACTAGCGGGAGGGAGTCTCGAGCAGTACTTC	CASSSSGLAGGSLEQYF
NA	many	TRBJ1-2	TRBV6-1	TGTGCCAGCAGGCCACGAGGACCCGCCGGAGGCTACACCTTC	CASRPRGPAGGYTF
NA	few	TRBJ2-1	TRBV18	TGTGCCAGCTCACCACCCGGACCTAATGGGGAGCAGTTCTTC	CASSPPGPNGEQFF
NA	few	TRBJ2-7	TRBV7-8	TGTGCCAGCAGCTTAGCCTACTGGGGGTCACGATCCTACGAGCAGTACTTC	CASSLAYWGSRSYEQYF